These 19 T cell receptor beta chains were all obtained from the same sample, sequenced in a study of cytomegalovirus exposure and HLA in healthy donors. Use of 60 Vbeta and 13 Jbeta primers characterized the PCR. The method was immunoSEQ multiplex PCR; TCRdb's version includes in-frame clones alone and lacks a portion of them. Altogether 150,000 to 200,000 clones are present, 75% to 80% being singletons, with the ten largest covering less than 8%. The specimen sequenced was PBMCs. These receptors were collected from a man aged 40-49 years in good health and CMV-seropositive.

The CDR3 sequence is CASSLGLAANTGELFF. CDR3 sequence (DNA): TGTGCCAGCAGCTTGGGACTAGCAGCGAACACCGGGGAGCTGTTTTTT. The chain is built from TRBV7-6 and TRBJ2-2, with 9 nucleotides matching TRBD2. After removal of 3 bases from V and 0 bases from J, the junction contained 2 bases not matched to a gene. Germline CDR1 and CDR2: SGHVS and FNYEAQ. The CDR3 length is 16 residues.

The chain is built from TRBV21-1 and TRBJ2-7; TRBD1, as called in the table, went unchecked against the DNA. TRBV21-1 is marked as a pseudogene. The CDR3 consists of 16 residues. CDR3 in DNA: TGTGCCAGCAGCCCCGGGGGACAGCTCAGAACCTACGAGCAGTACTTC. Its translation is CASSPGGQLRTYEQYF.

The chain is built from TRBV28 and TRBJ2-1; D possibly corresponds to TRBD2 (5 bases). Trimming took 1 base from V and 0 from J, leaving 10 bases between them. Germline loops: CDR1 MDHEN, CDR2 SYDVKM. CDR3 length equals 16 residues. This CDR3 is CASSLSSGSSYNEQFF. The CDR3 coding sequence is TGTGCCAGCAGTTTATCATCGGGAAGCTCCTACAATGAGCAGTTCTTC.

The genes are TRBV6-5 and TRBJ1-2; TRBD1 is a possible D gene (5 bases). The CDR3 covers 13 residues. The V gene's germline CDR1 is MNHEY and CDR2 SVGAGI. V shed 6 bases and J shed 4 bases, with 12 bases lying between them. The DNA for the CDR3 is TGTGCCAGCAGGGCAGACAGAGCCTATGGCTACACCTTC. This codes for CASRADRAYGYTF.

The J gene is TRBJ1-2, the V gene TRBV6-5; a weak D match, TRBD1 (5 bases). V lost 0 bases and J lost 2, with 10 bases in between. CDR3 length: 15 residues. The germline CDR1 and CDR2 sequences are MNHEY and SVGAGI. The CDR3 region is CASSYSQGLNYGYTF. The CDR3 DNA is TGTGCCAGCAGTTACTCTCAGGGATTGAACTATGGCTACACCTTC.

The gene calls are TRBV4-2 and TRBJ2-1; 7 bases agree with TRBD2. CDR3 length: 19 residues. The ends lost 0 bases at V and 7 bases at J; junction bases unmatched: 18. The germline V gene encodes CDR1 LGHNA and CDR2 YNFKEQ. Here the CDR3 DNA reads TGTGCCAGCAGCCAAGATAACGACGGGAGGATTCTTGGTGGGAATGAGCAGTTCTTC. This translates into CASSQDNDGRILGGNEQFF.

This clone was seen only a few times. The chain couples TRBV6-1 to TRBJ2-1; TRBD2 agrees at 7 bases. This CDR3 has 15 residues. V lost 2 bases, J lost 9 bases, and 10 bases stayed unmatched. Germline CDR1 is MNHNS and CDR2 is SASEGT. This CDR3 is CASSEIGGFIGEQFF. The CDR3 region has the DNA TGTGCCAGCAGTGAAATCGGGGGGTTTATAGGTGAGCAGTTCTTC.

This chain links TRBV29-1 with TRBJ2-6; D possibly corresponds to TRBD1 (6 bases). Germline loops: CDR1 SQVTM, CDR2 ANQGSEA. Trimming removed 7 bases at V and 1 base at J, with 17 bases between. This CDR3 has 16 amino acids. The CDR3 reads CSASGVRASGANVLTF. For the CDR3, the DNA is TGCAGCGCATCAGGGGTCAGGGCTTCTGGGGCCAACGTCCTGACTTTC.

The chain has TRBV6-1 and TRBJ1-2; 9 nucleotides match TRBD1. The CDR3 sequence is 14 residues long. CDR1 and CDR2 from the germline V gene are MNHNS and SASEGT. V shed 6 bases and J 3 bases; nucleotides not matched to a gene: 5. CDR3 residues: CASSEGTGHYGYTF. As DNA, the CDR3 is TGTGCCAGCAGCGAGGGGACAGGGCACTATGGCTACACCTTC.

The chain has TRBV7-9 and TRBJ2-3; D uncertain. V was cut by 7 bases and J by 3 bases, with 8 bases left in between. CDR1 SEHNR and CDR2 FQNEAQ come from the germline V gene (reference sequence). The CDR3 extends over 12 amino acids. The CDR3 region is CASTSGTDTQYF. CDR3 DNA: TGTGCCAGCACCTCGGGTACAGATACGCAGTATTTT.

The CDR3 sequence: CASSLAGGQGPDTQYF. CDR3 in DNA: TGTGCCAGCAGCTTGGCAGGCGGACAGGGGCCAGATACGCAGTATTTT. The chain uses TRBV5-4 and TRBJ2-3; 9 nucleotides agree with TRBD1. Germline V CDR1 and CDR2: SGHNT, YYREEE (reference sequence). V was clipped by 0 bases and J by 4 bases; unmatched bases: 6. This CDR3 is built from 16 residues.

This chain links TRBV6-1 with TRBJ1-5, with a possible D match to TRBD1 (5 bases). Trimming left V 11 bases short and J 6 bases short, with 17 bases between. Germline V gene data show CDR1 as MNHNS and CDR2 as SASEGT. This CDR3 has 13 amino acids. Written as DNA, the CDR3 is TGTGCCGGCCGGCAGGGAAGGAGTCAGCCCCAGCATTTT. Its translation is CAGRQGRSQPQHF.

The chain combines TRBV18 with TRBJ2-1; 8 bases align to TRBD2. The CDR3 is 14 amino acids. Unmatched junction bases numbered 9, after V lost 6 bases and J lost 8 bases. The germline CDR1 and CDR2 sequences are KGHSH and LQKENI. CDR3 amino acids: CASSPGGNDDEQFF. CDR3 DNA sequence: TGTGCCAGCTCCCCGGGAGGGAACGACGATGAGCAGTTCTTC.

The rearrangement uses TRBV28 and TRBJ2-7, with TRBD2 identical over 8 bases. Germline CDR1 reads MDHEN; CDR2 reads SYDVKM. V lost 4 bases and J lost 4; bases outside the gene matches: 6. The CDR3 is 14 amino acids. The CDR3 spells CASSSPSGLYEQYF. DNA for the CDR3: TGTGCCAGCAGTTCCCCTAGCGGGTTGTACGAGCAGTACTTC.

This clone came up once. Here the CDR3 reads CSVAGGTGQETQYF. CDR3 in DNA: TGCAGCGTTGCCGGAGGGACAGGGCAAGAGACCCAGTACTTC. J is TRBJ2-5 and V is TRBV29-1; TRBD1 agrees at 9 bases. The length of the CDR3 is 14 residues. V shed 4 bases and J 2 bases; nucleotides not matched to a gene: 5. Germline V lookup: CDR1 SQVTM, CDR2 ANQGSEA.

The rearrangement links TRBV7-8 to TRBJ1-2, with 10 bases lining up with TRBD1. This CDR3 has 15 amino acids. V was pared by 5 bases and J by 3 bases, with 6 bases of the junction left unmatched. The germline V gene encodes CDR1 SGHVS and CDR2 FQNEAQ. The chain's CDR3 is CASSVRDRGDYGYTF. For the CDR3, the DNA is TGTGCCAGCAGCGTCCGGGACAGGGGTGACTATGGCTACACCTTC.

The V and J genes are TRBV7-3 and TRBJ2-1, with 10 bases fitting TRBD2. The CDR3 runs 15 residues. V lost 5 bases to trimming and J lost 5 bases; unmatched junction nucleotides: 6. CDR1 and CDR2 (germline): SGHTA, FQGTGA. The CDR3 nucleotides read TGTGCCAGCAGCATCGGACTAGCGGAGAACAATGAGCAGTTCTTC. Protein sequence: CASSIGLAENNEQFF.

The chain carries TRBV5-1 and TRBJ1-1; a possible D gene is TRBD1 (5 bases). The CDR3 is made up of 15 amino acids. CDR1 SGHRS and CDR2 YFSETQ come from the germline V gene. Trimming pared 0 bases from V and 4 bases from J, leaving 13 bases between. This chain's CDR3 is CASSLENQGTTEAFF. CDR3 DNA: TGCGCCAGCAGCTTGGAGAATCAGGGAACCACTGAAGCTTTCTTT.

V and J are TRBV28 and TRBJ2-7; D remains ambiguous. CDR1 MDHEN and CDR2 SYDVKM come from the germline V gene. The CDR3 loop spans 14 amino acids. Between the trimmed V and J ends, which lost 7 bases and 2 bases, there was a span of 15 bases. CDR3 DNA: TGTGCCAGCACCCTACCTGACACCACCTACGAGCAGTACTTC. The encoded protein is CASTLPDTTYEQYF.